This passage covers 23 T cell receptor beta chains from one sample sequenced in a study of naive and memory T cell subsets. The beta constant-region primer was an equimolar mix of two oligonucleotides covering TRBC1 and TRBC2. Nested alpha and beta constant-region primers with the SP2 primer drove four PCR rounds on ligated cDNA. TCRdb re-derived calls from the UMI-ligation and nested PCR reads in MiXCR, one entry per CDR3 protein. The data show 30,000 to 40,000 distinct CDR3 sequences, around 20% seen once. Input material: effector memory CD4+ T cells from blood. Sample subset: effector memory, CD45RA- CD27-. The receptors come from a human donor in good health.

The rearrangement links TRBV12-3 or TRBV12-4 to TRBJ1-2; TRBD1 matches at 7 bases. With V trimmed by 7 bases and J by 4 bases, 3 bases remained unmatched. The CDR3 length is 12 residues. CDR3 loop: CASTGDSYGYTF. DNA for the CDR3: TGTGCCAGCACCGGGGACAGCTATGGCTACACCTTC.

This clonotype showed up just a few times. The CDR3 sequence: CASRMGLSSYEQYF. CDR3 in DNA: TGTGCCAGCAGAATGGGACTTAGCTCCTACGAGCAGTACTTC. The chain couples TRBV12-3 or TRBV12-4 to TRBJ2-7; D is possibly TRBD2 (6 bases). Deletions cut 6 bases from V and 0 bases from J, with 12 bases between. CDR3 length equals 14 residues.

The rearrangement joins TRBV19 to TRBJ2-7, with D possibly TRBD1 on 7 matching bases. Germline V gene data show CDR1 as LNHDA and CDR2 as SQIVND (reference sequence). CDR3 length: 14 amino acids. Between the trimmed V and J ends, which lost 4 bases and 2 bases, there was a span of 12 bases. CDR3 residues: CASSKAGQPYEQYF. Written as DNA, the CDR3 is TGTGCCAGTAGTAAGGCGGGACAGCCCTACGAGCAGTACTTC.

CDR3 amino acids: CSVETGGSDTQYF. As DNA, the CDR3 is TGCAGCGTTGAAACAGGGGGCAGCGATACGCAGTATTTT. This rearrangement joins TRBV29-1 to TRBJ2-3, with 9 bases that match TRBD1. The CDR3 extends over 13 amino acids. Germline CDR1 is SQVTM and CDR2 is ANQGSEA. V shed 2 bases and J 6 bases; nucleotides not matched to a gene: 3.

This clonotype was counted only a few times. As DNA, the CDR3 is TGCGCCAGCAGCTTGGTTTTGAGTGGGAGGGCCTACAATGAGCAGTTCTTC. Amino acid sequence: CASSLVLSGRAYNEQFF. The chain has TRBV5-1 and TRBJ2-1; 7 bases match TRBD2. The CDR3 contains 17 residues. The germline gives CDR1 SGHRS, CDR2 YFSETQ. The V segment lost 0 bases and the J segment 2 bases; nucleotides outside the gene matches: 8.

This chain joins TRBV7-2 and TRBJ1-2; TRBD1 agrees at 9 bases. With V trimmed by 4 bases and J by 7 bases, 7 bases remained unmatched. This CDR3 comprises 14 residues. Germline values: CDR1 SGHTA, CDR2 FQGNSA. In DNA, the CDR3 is TGTGCCAGCAGCTCCCGGACAGGGGATCCTGGCTACACCTTC. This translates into CASSSRTGDPGYTF.

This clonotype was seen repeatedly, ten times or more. The CDR3 region has the DNA TGCAGCGTCGGTACCGGGACAGGGTCAAACGATGGCTACACCTTC. Translated, it gives CSVGTGTGSNDGYTF. The rearrangement joins TRBV29-1 to TRBJ1-2; 9 bases fit TRBD1. V shed 6 bases, J shed 6 bases, and the junction held 14 bases outside the gene matches. The CDR3 is made up of 15 amino acids. Germline CDR1 SQVTM, CDR2 ANQGSEA.

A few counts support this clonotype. The DNA for the CDR3 is TGTGCCAGCAGTTACCCCGGGGACAGGGGCCAAGAGACCCAGTACTTC. This sequence encodes CASSYPGDRGQETQYF. The chain is built from TRBV6-6 and TRBJ2-5, with 10 bases matching TRBD1. Per germline, CDR1 MNHNY and CDR2 SVGAGI (reference sequence). The V and J ends lost 2 bases and 1 base, in that order; junction bases with no gene match: 4. The CDR3 extends over 16 amino acids.

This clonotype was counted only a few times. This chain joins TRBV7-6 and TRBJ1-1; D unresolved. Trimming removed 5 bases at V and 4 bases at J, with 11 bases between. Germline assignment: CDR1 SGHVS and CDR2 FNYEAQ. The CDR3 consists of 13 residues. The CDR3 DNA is TGTGCCAGCAGCCAAGGGCAAAGCACTGAAGCTTTCTTT. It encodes CASSQGQSTEAFF.

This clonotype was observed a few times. This chain's CDR3 is CASSVLSGNTIYF. DNA for the CDR3: TGTGCCAGCAGTGTACTTTCTGGAAACACCATATATTTT. This chain connects TRBV6-1 to TRBJ1-3; D remains unclear. CDR1 is MNHNS and CDR2 is SASEGT in the germline V gene. The CDR3 extends over 13 amino acids. The ends were cut back, 4 bases at V and 1 base at J, with 5 bases in the middle.

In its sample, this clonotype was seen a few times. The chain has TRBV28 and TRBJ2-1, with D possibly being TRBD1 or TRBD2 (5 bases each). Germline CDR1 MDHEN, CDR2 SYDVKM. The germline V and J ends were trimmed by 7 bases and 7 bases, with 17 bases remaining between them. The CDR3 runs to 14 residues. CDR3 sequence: CASNPNGKGNEQFF. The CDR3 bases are TGTGCCAGCAATCCTAACGGGAAGGGGAATGAGCAGTTCTTC.

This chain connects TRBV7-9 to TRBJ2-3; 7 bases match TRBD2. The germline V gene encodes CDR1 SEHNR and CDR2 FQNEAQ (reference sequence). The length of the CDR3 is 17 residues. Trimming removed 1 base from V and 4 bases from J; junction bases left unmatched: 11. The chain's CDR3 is CASSLGRAGVASDTQYF. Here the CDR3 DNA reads TGTGCCAGCAGCTTAGGTCGGGCGGGAGTCGCGTCAGATACGCAGTATTTT.

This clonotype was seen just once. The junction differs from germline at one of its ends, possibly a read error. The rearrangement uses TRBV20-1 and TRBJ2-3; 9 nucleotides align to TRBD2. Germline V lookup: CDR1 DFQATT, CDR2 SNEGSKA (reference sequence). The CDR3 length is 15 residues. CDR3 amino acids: CSAYYSGSPTDTQNF. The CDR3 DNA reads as TGCAGTGCTTACTATAGCGGGAGCCCCACAGATACGCAGAATTTT.

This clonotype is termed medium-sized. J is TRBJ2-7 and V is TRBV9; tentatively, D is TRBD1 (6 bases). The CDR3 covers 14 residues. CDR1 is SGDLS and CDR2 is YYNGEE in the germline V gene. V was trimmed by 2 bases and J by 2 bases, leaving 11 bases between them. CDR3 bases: TGTGCCAGCAGCGTTTCAGGGGTTACCTACGAGCAGTACTTC. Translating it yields CASSVSGVTYEQYF.

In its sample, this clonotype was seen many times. CDR3 sequence reads: CASRTVGRYMNTEAFF. The CDR3 DNA reads as TGTGCCAGCAGGACGGTGGGGCGATATATGAACACTGAAGCTTTCTTT. This sequence joins TRBV28 and TRBJ1-1; TRBD1 is a possible D gene (5 bases). Germline CDR1 is MDHEN and CDR2 is SYDVKM. V was trimmed by 6 bases and J by 0 bases, leaving 17 bases between them. CDR3 length: 16 residues.

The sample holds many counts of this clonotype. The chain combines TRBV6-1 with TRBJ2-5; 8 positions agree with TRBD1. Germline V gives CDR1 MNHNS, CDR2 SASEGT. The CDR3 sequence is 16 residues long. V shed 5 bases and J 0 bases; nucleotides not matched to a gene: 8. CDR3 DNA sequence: TGTGCCAGCAGTCCCCGGACAGGGCCGAACCAAGAGACCCAGTACTTC. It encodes CASSPRTGPNQETQYF.

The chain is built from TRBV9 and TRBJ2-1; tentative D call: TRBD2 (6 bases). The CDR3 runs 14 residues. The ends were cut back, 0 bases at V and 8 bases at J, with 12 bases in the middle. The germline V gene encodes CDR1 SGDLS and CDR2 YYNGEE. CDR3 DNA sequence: TGTGCCAGCAGCGTAGCTGTGTCGGGAGATGAGCAGTTCTTC. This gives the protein CASSVAVSGDEQFF.

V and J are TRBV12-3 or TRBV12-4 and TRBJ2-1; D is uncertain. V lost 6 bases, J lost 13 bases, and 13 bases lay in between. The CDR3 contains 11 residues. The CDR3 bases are TGTGCCAGCAGGACTCCGGGTTCCCAGTTCTTC. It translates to CASRTPGSQFF.

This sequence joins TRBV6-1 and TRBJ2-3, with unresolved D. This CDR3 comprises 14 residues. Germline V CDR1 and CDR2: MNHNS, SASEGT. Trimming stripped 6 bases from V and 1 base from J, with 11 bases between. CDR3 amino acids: CASRPRWGTDTQYF. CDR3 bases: TGTGCCAGCAGACCTAGGTGGGGCACAGATACGCAGTATTTT.

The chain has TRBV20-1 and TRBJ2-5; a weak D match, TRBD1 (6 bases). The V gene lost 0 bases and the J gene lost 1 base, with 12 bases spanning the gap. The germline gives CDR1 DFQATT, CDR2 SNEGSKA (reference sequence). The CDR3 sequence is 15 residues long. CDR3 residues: CSAREFQGLQETQYF. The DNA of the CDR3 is TGCAGTGCTAGAGAATTTCAGGGGCTCCAAGAGACCCAGTACTTC.

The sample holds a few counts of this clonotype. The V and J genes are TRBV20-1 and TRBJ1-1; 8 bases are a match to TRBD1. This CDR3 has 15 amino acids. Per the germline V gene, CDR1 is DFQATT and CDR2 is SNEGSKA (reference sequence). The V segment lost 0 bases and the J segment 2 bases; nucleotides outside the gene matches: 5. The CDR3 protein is CSARDKGTGNTEAFF. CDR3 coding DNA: TGCAGTGCTAGAGATAAGGGGACAGGAAACACTGAAGCTTTCTTT.

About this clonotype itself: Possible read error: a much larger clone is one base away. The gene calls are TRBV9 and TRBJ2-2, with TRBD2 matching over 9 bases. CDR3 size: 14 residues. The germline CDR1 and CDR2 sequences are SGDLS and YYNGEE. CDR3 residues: CASSGLAADGELSF. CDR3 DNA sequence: TGTGCCAGCAGCGGACTAGCGGCCGACGGGGAGCTGTCTTTT.

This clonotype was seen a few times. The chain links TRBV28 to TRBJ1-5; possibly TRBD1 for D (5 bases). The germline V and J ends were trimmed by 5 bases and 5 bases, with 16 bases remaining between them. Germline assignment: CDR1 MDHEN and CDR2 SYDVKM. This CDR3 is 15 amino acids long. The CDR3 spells CASSEQFQGYQPQHF. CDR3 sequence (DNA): TGTGCCAGCAGTGAACAGTTTCAGGGCTATCAGCCCCAGCATTTT.